Listed below are T cell receptor beta chains from one sample, sequenced in a study of control samples from healthy donors and cancer patients. Generated by immunoSEQ multiplex PCR, the TCRdb table keeps only in-frame clones and is missing some. The data hold around 99,000 clones, with 90% observed a single time. Sequences were obtained from blood. Receptors originate from a human donor in good health. The donor label of this sample is uncertain. The CDR3 runs from the conserved cysteine through the conserved F or W. Each record gives: V gene, J gene, clone size, CDR3 protein. Only some rows state a clone size, as once, few, many or a class for expanded clones.

v_call: TRBV7-9; j_call: TRBJ2-1; clone_size: NA; cdr3_aa: CASTPGPETGSYNEQFF
v_call: TRBV30; j_call: TRBJ1-4; clone_size: NA; cdr3_aa: CAWSVQGRNEKLFF
v_call: TRBV6-5; j_call: TRBJ1-2; clone_size: once; cdr3_aa: CASRREVQLNYGYTF
v_call: TRBV6-4; j_call: TRBJ1-2; clone_size: NA; cdr3_aa: CASSTGYTF
v_call: TRBV5-6; j_call: TRBJ2-7; clone_size: NA; cdr3_aa: CASTRQGPYEQYF
v_call: TRBV5-1; j_call: TRBJ1-1; clone_size: NA; cdr3_aa: CASSETGMNTEAFF
v_call: TRBV18; j_call: TRBJ1-1; clone_size: NA; cdr3_aa: CASSTQGRDEAFF
v_call: TRBV11-2; j_call: TRBJ1-6; clone_size: NA; cdr3_aa: CASSPQTGATPLHF
v_call: TRBV5-1; j_call: TRBJ1-1; clone_size: NA; cdr3_aa: CASSLATGPMNTEAFF
v_call: TRBV7-2; j_call: TRBJ2-3; clone_size: NA; cdr3_aa: CASSLSDTQYF
v_call: TRBV3-1/TRBV3-2; j_call: TRBJ1-1; clone_size: NA; cdr3_aa: CASSPSGITEAFF
v_call: TRBV5-1; j_call: TRBJ2-2; clone_size: NA; cdr3_aa: CASQAGAMYTGELFF
v_call: TRBV2; j_call: TRBJ2-7; clone_size: NA; cdr3_aa: CASMTSGAAYEQYF
v_call: TRBV19; j_call: TRBJ1-2; clone_size: NA; cdr3_aa: CASSSGTFYGYTF